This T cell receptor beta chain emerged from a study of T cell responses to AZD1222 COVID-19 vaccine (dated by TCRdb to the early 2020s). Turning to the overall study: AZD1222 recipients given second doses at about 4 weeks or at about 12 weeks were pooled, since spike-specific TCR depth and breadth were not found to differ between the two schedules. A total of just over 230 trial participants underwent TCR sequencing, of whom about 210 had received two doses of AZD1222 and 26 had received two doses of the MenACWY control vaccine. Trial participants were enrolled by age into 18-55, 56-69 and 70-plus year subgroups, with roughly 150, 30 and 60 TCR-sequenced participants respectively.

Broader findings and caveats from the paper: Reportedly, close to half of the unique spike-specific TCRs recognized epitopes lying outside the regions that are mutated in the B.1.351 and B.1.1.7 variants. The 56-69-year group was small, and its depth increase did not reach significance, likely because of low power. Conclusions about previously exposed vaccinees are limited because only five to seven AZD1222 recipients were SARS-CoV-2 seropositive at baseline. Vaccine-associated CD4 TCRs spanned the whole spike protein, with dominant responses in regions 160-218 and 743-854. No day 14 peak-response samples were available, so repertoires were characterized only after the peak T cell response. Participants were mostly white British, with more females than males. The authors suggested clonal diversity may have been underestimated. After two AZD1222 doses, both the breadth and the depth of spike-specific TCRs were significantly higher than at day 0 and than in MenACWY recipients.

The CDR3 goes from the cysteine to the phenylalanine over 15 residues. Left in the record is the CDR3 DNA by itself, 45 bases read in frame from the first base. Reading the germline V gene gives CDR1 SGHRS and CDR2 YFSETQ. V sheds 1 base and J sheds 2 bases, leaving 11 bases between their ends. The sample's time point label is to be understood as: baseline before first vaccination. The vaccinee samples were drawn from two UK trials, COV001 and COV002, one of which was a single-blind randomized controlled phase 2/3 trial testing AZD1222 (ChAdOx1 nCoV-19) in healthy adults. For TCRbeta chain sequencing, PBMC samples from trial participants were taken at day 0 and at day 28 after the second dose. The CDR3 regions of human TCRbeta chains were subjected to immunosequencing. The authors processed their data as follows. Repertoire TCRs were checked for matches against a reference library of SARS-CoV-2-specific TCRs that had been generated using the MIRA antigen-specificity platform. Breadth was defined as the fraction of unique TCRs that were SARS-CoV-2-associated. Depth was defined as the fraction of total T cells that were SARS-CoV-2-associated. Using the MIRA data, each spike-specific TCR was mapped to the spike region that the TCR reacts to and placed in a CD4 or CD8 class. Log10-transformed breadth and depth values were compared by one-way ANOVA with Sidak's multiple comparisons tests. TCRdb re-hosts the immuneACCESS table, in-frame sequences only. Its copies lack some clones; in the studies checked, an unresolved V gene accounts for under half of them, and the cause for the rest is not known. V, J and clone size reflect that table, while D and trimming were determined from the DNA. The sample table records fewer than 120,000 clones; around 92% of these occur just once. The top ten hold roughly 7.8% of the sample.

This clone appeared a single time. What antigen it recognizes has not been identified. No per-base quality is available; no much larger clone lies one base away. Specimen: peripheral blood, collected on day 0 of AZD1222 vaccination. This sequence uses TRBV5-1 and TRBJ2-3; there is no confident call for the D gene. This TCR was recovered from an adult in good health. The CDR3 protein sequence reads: CASSLKEFYTDTQYF. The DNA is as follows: TGCGCCAGCAGCTTGAAAGAATTTTACACAGATACGCAGTATTTT.